This entry lists 16 T cell receptor beta chains sequenced from one sample in a study of shared clonotypes between healthy human individuals. Produced via immunoSEQ multiplex PCR; TCRdb's table is partial and in-frame only. This table holds roughly 1.5 million clones, 95% to 99% found once. Source material: naive CD4+ T cells sorted from blood. Subset described: CD45RA+ positively selected. All receptors come from a man aged 30-40 years in good health.

Of note for this clone: At the DNA level, this CDR3 is encoded by other sequences in the same sample as well. The V gene is TRBV5-1, the J gene TRBJ2-3; the D is unclear. V gave up 0 bases and J gave up 2 bases, with 10 bases separating them. Germline V gene data show CDR1 as SGHRS and CDR2 as YFSETQ. This CDR3 comprises 15 residues. CDR3 in DNA: TGCGCCAGCAGCTTGGTAGGACCTTCCACAGATACGCAGTATTTT. It encodes CASSLVGPSTDTQYF.

The chain is built from TRBV10-3 and TRBJ2-1; 9 positions agree with TRBD1. J was trimmed by 5 bases and V by 1 base; bases with no gene match: 12. This CDR3 is 18 amino acids long. From germline, CDR1 is ENHRY and CDR2 SYGVKD. The DNA for the CDR3 is TGTGCCATCAGTGAGTTTACAGGGGGCTTAGAGGGCCACAATGAGCAGTTCTTC. Its translation: CAISEFTGGLEGHNEQFF.

CDR3 DNA: TGCGCCAGCAGTGAAGGACTGGTCTCTGGAAACACCATATATTTT. It specifies CASSEGLVSGNTIYF. V is TRBV10-1 and J is TRBJ1-3; no definite D call. The length of the CDR3 is 15 residues. V gave up 3 bases and J gave up 0 bases, with 9 bases separating them. Germline V CDR1 and CDR2: WNHNN, SYGVQD (reference sequence).

V is TRBV6-1 and J is TRBJ2-1; no clear D gene. The CDR3 length is 13 residues. The V and J ends lost 8 bases and 5 bases respectively, with 13 bases between them. Per the germline V gene, CDR1 is MNHNS and CDR2 is SASEGT. Here the CDR3 reads CASGRDIHNEQFF. The CDR3, as DNA: TGTGCCAGCGGTAGGGATATACACAATGAGCAGTTCTTC.

Details on this clone: Other nucleotide sequences from this sample produce the same CDR3. This chain connects TRBV5-1 to TRBJ1-2; 7 positions match TRBD1. The junction had 3 bases not matched to a gene; V was cut back by 4 bases and J by 3 bases. Germline V gives CDR1 SGHRS, CDR2 YFSETQ. The CDR3 has 13 residues. The CDR3 DNA sequence: TGCGCCAGCAGCGCAACAGGGGACTATGGCTACACCTTC. It is translated as CASSATGDYGYTF.

This sequence joins TRBV27 and TRBJ2-3; D ambiguous. CDR1 is MNHEY, CDR2 SMNVEV, per germline (reference sequence). Between the trimmed V and J ends, which lost 6 bases and 5 bases, there was a span of 18 bases. This CDR3 is built from 15 residues. This chain's CDR3 is CASSTPGARRDTQYF. The DNA of the CDR3 is TGTGCCAGCAGCACCCCGGGCGCAAGACGAGATACGCAGTATTTT.

V is TRBV7-9 and J is TRBJ1-5; D unclear. Between the trimmed V and J ends, which lost 3 bases and 4 bases, there was a span of 10 bases. The CDR3 sequence is 14 residues long. The germline CDR1 and CDR2 sequences are SEHNR and FQNEAQ (reference sequence). For the CDR3, the DNA is TGTGCCAGCAGCTTCAAGGGCCCGAATCAGCCCCAGCATTTT. It yields the protein CASSFKGPNQPQHF.

The chain has TRBV9 and TRBJ2-3; 8 bases are a match to TRBD2. This CDR3 is 16 amino acids long. Germline CDR1 is SGDLS and CDR2 is YYNGEE. The V and J ends lost 2 bases and 0 bases, in that order; junction bases with no gene match: 5. The CDR3 region has the DNA TGTGCCAGCAGCGTTTTACTAGCGGAAAGCACAGATACGCAGTATTTT. Its protein is CASSVLLAESTDTQYF.

The V gene is TRBV9, the J gene TRBJ1-5; D perhaps matches TRBD1 (5 bases). This CDR3 spans 15 amino acids. CDR1 and CDR2 from the germline V gene are SGDLS and YYNGEE. Deletions cut 0 bases from V and 7 bases from J, with 14 bases between. This CDR3 is CASSVAPTGEQPQHF. The DNA for the CDR3 is TGTGCCAGCAGCGTAGCGCCTACGGGGGAACAGCCCCAGCATTTT. Combining the CDR3 with reference TRBV9 and TRBJ1-5 gives the whole variable domain DSGVTQTPKHLITATGQRVTLRCSPRSGDLSVYWYQQSLDQGLQFLIQYYNGEERAKGNILERFSAQQFPDLHSELNLSSLELGDSALYFCASSVAPTGEQPQHFGDGTRLSIL.

Note on this clone: Other DNA sequences in the same sample also yield this CDR3. The V call is TRBV9, the J call TRBJ2-3, with D unresolved. The CDR3 spans 15 residues. Trimming removed 0 bases at V and 0 bases at J, with 8 bases between. The germline V gene has CDR1 SGDLS and CDR2 YYNGEE. The CDR3: CASSVAPTSTDTQYF. CDR3 nucleotide sequence: TGTGCCAGCAGCGTAGCCCCGACTAGCACAGATACGCAGTATTTT.

This clone was counted once. The chain employs TRBV30 and TRBJ1-1, with a tentative D call TRBD1 (5 bases). The germline CDR1 and CDR2 sequences are GTSNPN and SVGIG (reference sequence). The CDR3 totals 13 residues. V shed 0 bases and J shed 7 bases, with 12 bases lying between them. CDR3 in amino acids: CAWSVLAGYEAFF. The DNA for the CDR3 is TGTGCCTGGAGTGTACTCGCAGGGTATGAAGCTTTCTTT.

This clone appeared once. V is TRBV5-6 and J is TRBJ1-1; D possibly corresponds to TRBD1 (6 bases). CDR1 is SGHDT, CDR2 YYEEEE, per germline. The CDR3 covers 15 residues. V lost 4 bases and J lost 3, with 16 bases in between. The CDR3 nucleotides read TGTGCCAGCAGCCGTTTTGGGGGGGCTGACACTGAAGCTTTCTTT. Protein: CASSRFGGADTEAFF.

This clone has a single count. The CDR3 sequence: CASSPRTVRDRGREDYGYTF. DNA for the CDR3: TGTGCCAGCAGCCCACGAACCGTACGGGACAGGGGTAGGGAAGACTATGGCTACACCTTC. This chain links TRBV7-3 with TRBJ1-2; TRBD1 agrees at 10 bases. The J segment lost 3 bases and the V segment lost 5 bases, leaving 21 bases of the junction unmatched. CDR1 and CDR2 (germline): SGHTA, FQGTGA. The CDR3 totals 20 residues. The full variable domain, its missing parts supplied by reference TRBV7-3 and TRBJ1-2, is GAGVSQTPSNKVTEKGKYVELRCDPISGHTALYWYRQSLGQGPEFLIYFQGTGAADDSGLPNDRFFAVRPEGSVSTLKIQRTERGDSAVYLCASSPRTVRDRGREDYGYTFGSGTRLTVV.

Concerning this clone itself: This sample includes further DNA sequences coding for the same CDR3. The chain recombines TRBV7-2 with TRBJ1-4; 9 nucleotides line up with TRBD1. J was trimmed by 8 bases and V by 5 bases; bases with no gene match: 6. Germline CDR1 SGHTA, CDR2 FQGNSA. This CDR3 comprises 14 residues. CDR3 in DNA: TGTGCCAGCAGCAGCGGGACAGGGAGCGAAAAACTGTTTTTT. It is translated as CASSSGTGSEKLFF. The whole variable domain, remainder taken from reference TRBV7-2 and TRBJ1-4, is GAGVSQSPSNKVTEKGKDVELRCDPISGHTALYWYRQSLGQGLEFLIYFQGNSAPDKSGLPSDRFSAERTGGSVSTLTIQRTQQEDSAVYLCASSSGTGSEKLFFGSGTQLSVL.

The CDR3 DNA follows: TGTGCCAGCAGTTTATTTGTTAGGGGGGGCGCGAGTTATGGCTACACCTTC. Translation gives CASSLFVRGGASYGYTF. The chain carries TRBV27 and TRBJ1-2, with D possibly matching TRBD1 (6 bases). Germline CDR1 and CDR2: MNHEY and SMNVEV (reference sequence). Trimming pared 1 base from V and 5 bases from J, leaving 20 bases between. This CDR3 region has 17 residues.

V usage is TRBV12-5 and J usage is TRBJ2-7; 14 bases are a match to TRBD2. From germline, CDR1 is LGHNT and CDR2 FRNRAP. The CDR3 spans 19 residues. V lost 2 bases to trimming and J lost 5 bases; unmatched junction nucleotides: 14. DNA of the CDR3: TGTGCTAGTGGTTTGATCGACAGGGAGACTAGCGGGAGGGCCGACGAGCAGTACTTC. As protein: CASGLIDRETSGRADEQYF.